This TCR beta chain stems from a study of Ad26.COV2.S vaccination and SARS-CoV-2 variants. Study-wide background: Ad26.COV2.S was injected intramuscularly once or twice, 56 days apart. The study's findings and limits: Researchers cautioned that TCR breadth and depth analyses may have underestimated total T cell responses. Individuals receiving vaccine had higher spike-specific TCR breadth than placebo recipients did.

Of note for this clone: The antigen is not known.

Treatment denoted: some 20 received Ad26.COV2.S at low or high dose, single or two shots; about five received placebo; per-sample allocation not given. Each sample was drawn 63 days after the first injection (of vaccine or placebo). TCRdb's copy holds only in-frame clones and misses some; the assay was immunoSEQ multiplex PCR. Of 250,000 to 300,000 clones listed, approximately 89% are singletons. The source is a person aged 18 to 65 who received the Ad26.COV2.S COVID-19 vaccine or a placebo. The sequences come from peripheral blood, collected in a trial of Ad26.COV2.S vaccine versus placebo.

The CDR3 protein is CASSLERGNQPQHF. The CDR3 bases are TGTGCCAGCAGCTTAGAACGGGGCAATCAGCCCCAGCATTTT. The chain couples TRBV7-8 to TRBJ1-5; unclear D gene. Germline lookup yields CDR1 SGHVS and CDR2 FQNEAQ. The CDR3 runs to 14 residues. The V gene lost 1 base and the J gene lost 2 bases, with 6 bases spanning the gap.